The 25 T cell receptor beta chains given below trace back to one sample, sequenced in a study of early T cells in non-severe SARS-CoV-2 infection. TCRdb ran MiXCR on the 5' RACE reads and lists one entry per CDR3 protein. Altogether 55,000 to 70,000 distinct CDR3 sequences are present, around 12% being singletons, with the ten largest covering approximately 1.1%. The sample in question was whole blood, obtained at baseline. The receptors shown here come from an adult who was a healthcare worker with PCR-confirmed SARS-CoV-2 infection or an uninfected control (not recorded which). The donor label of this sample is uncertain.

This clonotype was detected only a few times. The CDR3 is CASSLSRVGSTDTQYF. CDR3 nucleotide sequence: TGCGCCAGCAGCTTGAGTCGTGTCGGGAGCACAGATACGCAGTATTTT. The chain links TRBV5-1 to TRBJ2-3, with D hard to call. Deletions cut 1 base from V and 0 bases from J, with 12 bases between. The CDR3 totals 16 residues. Germline values: CDR1 SGHRS, CDR2 YFSETQ.

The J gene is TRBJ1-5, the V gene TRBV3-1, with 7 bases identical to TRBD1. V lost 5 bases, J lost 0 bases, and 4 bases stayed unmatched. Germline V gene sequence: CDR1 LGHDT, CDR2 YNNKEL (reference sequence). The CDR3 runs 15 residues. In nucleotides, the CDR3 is TGTGCCAGCAGCAGGGACAGCTTTAGCAATCAGCCCCAGCATTTT. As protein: CASSRDSFSNQPQHF.

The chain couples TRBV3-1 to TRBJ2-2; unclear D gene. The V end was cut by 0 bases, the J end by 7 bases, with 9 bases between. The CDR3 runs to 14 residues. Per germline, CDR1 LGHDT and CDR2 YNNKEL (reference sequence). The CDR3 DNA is TGTGCCAGCAGCCAAGATACCAGGAACGGGGAGCTGTTTTTT. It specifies CASSQDTRNGELFF.

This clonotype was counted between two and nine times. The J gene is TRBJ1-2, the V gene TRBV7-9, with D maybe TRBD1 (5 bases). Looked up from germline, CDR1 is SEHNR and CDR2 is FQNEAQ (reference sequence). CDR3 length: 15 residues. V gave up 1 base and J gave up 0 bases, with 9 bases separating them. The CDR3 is CASSLDGRANYGYTF. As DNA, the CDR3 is TGTGCCAGCAGCTTAGACGGCAGGGCTAACTATGGCTACACCTTC.

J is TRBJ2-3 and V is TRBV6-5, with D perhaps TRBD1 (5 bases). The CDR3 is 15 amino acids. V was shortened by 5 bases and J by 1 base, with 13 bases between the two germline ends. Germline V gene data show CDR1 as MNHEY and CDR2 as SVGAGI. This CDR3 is CASSRQQGGTDTQYF. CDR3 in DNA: TGTGCCAGCAGTAGACAGCAGGGCGGCACAGATACGCAGTATTTT.

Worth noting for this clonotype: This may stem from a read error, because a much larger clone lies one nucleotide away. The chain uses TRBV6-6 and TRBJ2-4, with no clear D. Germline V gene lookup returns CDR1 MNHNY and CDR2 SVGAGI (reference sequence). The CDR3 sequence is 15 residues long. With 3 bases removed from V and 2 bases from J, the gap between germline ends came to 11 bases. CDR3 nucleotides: TGTGCCAGCAGTTATTTGCAGGATTCCAAAAACATTCAGTACTTC. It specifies CASSYLQDSKNIQYF.

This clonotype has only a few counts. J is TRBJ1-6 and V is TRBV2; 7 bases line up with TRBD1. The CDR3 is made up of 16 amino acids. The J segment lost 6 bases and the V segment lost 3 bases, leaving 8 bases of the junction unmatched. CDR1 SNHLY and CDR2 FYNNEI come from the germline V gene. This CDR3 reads CASSDPPDRTNSPLHF. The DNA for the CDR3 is TGTGCCAGCAGTGATCCCCCGGACAGGACTAATTCACCCCTCCACTTT.

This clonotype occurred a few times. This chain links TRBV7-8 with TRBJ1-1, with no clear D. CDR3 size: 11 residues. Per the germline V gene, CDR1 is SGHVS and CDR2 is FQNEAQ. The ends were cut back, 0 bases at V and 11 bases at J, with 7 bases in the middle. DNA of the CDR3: TGTGCCAGCAGCTTAGCTGACCTGGCTTTCTTT. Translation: CASSLADLAFF.

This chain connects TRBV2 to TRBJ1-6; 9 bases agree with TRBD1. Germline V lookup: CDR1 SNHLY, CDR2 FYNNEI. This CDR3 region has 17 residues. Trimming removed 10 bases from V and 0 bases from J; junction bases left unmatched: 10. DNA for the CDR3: TGTGCCATCAAAACAGGGGGCTTAAGCTCCTATAATTCACCCCTCCACTTT. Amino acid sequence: CAIKTGGLSSYNSPLHF. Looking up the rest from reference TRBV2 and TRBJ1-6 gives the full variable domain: EPEVTQTPSHQVTQMGQEVILRCVPISNHLYFYWYRQILGQKVEFLVSFYNNEISEKSEIFDDQFSVERPDGSNFTLKIRSTKLEDSAMYFCAIKTGGLSSYNSPLHFGNGTRLTVT.

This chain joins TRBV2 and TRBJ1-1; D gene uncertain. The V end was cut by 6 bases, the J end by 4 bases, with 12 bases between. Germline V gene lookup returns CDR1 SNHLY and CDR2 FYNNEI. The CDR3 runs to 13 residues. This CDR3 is CASRLGFSTEAFF. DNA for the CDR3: TGTGCCAGCAGATTAGGGTTTAGCACTGAAGCTTTCTTT.

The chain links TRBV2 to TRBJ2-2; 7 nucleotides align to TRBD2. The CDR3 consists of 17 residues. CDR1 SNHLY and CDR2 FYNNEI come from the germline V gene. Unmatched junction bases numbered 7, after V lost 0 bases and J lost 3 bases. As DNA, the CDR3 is TGTGCCAGCAGTGAAGCTTGGCTAGCGGAGTACACCGGGGAGCTGTTTTTT. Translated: CASSEAWLAEYTGELFF.

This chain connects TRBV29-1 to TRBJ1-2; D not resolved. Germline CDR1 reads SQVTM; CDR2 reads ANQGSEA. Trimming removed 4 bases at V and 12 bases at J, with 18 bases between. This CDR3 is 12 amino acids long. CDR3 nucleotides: TGCAGCGTTGGCGGTTTCGAAACCCAAAACACCTTC. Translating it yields CSVGGFETQNTF. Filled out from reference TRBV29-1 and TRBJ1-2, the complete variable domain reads SAVISQKPSRDICQRGTSLTIQCQVDSQVTMMFWYRQQPGQSLTLIATANQGSEATYESGFVIDKFPISRPNLTFSTLTVSNMSPEDSSIYLCSVGGFETQNTFGSGTRLTVV.

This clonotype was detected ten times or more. The CDR3: CASGSSSHQPQHF. DNA for the CDR3: TGTGCCAGCGGCAGTAGTTCTCATCAGCCCCAGCATTTT. The rearrangement joins TRBV7-8 to TRBJ1-5; D gene ambiguous. Trimming pared 8 bases from V and 5 bases from J, leaving 13 bases between. The germline CDR1 and CDR2 sequences are SGHVS and FQNEAQ. The CDR3 is 13 residues long.

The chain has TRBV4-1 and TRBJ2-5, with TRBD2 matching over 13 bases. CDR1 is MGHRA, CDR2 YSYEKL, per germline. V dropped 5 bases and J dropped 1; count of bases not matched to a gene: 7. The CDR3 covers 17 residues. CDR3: CASSLTSGGAAQETQYF. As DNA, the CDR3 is TGCGCCAGCAGCTTAACTAGCGGGGGGGCCGCCCAAGAGACCCAGTACTTC.

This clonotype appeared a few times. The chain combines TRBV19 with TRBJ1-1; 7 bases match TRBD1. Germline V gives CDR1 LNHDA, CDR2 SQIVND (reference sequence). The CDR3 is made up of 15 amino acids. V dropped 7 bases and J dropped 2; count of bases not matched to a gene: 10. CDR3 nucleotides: TGTGCCAGTAATAGAGACAGGGATGGAAACACTGAAGCTTTCTTT. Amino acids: CASNRDRDGNTEAFF. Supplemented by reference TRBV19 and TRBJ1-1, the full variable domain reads DGGITQSPKYLFRKEGQNVTLSCEQNLNHDAMYWYRQDPGQGLRLIYYSQIVNDFQKGDIAEGYSVSREKKESFPLTVTSAQKNPTAFYLCASNRDRDGNTEAFFGQGTRLTVV.

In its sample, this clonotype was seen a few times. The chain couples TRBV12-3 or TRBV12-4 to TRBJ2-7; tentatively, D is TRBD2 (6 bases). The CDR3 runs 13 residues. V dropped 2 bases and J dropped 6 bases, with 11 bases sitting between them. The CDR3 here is CASSLIGGSEQYV. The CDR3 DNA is TGTGCCAGCAGTTTAATTGGGGGGAGCGAGCAGTACGTC.

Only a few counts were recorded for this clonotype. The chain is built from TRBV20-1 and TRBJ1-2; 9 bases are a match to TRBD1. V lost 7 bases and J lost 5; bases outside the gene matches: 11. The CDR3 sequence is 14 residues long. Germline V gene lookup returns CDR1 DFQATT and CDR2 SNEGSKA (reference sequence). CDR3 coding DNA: TGCAGTGGTCGGGACAGGGAAGATTATTATGGCTACACCTTC. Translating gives CSGRDREDYYGYTF.

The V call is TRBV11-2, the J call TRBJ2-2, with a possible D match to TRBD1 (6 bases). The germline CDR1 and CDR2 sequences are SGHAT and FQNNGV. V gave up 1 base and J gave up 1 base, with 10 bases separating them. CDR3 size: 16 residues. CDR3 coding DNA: TGTGCCAGCAGCTTAGCGGGACACAGGAACACCGGGGAGCTGTTTTTT. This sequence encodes CASSLAGHRNTGELFF.

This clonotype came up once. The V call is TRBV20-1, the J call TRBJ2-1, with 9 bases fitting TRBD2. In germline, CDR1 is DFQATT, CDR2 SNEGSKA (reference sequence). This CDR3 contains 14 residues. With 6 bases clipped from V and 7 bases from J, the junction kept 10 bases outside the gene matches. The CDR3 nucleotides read TGCAGTGCAGTATCCGGGACTAGCCTTAATGAGCAGTTCTTC. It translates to CSAVSGTSLNEQFF.

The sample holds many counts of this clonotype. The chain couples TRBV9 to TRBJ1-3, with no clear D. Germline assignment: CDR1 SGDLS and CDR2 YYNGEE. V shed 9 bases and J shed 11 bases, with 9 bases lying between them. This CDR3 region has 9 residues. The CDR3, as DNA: TGTGCCACACTTTCCCCCATATATTTT. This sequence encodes CATLSPIYF.

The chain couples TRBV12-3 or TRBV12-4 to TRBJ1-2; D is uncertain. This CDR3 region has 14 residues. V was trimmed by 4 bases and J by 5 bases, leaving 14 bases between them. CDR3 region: CASSSTGRNYGYTF. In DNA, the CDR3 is TGTGCCAGCAGTTCGACGGGGAGGAATTATGGCTACACCTTC.

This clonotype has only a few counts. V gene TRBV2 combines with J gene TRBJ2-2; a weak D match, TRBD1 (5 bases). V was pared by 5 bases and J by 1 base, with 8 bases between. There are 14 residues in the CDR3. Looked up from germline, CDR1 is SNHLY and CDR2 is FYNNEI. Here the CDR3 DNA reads TGTGCCAGCAGTCTAGACAGGAACACCGGGGAGCTGTTTTTT. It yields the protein CASSLDRNTGELFF.

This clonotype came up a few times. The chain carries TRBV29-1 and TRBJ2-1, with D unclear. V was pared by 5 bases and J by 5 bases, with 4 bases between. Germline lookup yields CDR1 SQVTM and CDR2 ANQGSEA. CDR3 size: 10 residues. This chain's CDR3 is CSVIDNEQFF. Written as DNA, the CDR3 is TGCAGCGTTATAGACAATGAGCAGTTCTTC.

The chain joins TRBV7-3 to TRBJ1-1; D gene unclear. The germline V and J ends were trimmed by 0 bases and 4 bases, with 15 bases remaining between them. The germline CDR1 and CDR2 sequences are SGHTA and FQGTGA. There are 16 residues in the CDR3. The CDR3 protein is CASSLTGSGSGTEAFF. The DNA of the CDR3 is TGTGCCAGCAGCTTAACCGGTAGCGGTAGTGGCACTGAAGCTTTCTTT. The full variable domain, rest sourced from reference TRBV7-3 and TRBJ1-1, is GAGVSQTPSNKVTEKGKYVELRCDPISGHTALYWYRQSLGQGPEFLIYFQGTGAADDSGLPNDRFFAVRPEGSVSTLKIQRTERGDSAVYLCASSLTGSGSGTEAFFGQGTRLTVV.

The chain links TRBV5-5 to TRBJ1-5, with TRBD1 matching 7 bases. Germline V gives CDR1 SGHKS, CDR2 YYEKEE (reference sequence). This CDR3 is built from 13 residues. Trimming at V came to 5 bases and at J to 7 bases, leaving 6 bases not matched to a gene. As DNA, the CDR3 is TGTGCCAGCAGTTTTGACAGGGACCAGCCCCAGCATTTT. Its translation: CASSFDRDQPQHF.